Below are 10 T cell receptor beta chains sequenced from a single sample in a study of vaccination effects on CD4 cells after COVID-19. The method was immunoSEQ multiplex PCR; TCRdb's version includes in-frame clones alone and lacks a portion of them. The sample includes 72,000 or so clones, 74% of them seen just once. It was after roughly ten days of culture that CD4+ T cells were isolated. Subjects were given two BNT162b2 or mRNA-1273 vaccine doses. No antigen has been identified for these receptors. The source was CD4+ T cells from PBMCs cultured without peptide, collected after COVID-19 vaccination. Every receptor here comes from a human donor who received a COVID-19 vaccine.

The gene calls are TRBV6-5 and TRBJ1-1; 7 bases align to TRBD1. V lost 4 bases and J lost 3; bases outside the gene matches: 11. Germline V lookup: CDR1 MNHEY, CDR2 SVGAGI. There are 16 residues in the CDR3. CDR3 sequence reads: CASSSPSKGGDTEAFF. Here the CDR3 DNA reads TGTGCCAGCAGTTCCCCCTCGAAAGGGGGCGACACTGAAGCTTTCTTT.

For this clone: A junction end diverges from the germline sequence, so it may reflect a read error. The genes are TRBV20-1 and TRBJ2-1; D may match TRBD1 or TRBD2 (6 bases each). This CDR3 spans 11 amino acids. Germline V gives CDR1 DFQATT, CDR2 SNEGSKA (reference sequence). The CDR3 here is CSARVRGGWVF. The DNA for the CDR3 is TGCAGTGCTAGAGTTAGAGGGGGGTGGGTCTTC.

Concerning this clone: At one of its ends the junction is not consistent with the germline gene, which may arise from a read error. The chain combines TRBV10-2 with TRBJ2-1, with D hard to call. The CDR3 extends over 14 amino acids. CDR1 is WSHSY and CDR2 is SAAADI in the germline V gene. This CDR3 is CASSVFGSFNEQFF. The CDR3 DNA reads as TGCGCCAGCAGTGTTTTTGGATCCTTCAATGAGCAGTTCTTC.

This clone was seen a few times. The chain links TRBV27 to TRBJ2-1, with TRBD1 matching 10 bases. There are 11 residues in the CDR3. Germline CDR1 is MNHEY and CDR2 is SMNVEV (reference sequence). Germline trimming cut 8 bases from V and 10 bases from J; bases unmatched to any gene: 2. In DNA form, the CDR3 reads TGTGCCAGCTGGGACAGGGGAGAGCAGTTCTTC. Translation: CASWDRGEQFF.

V usage is TRBV2 and J usage is TRBJ1-4; D unclear. The V gene lost 6 bases and the J gene lost 8 bases, with 19 bases spanning the gap. Germline V gene sequence: CDR1 SNHLY, CDR2 FYNNEI. CDR3 size: 15 residues. DNA of the CDR3: TGTGCCAGCAGCCCCCGGGTAGGGTCGTGGGAAAAACTGTTTTTT. As protein: CASSPRVGSWEKLFF.

J is TRBJ2-7 and V is TRBV6-5; possible D gene TRBD2, 5 bases. Trimming left V 5 bases short and J 4 bases short, with 12 bases between. From germline, CDR1 is MNHEY and CDR2 SVGAGI. This CDR3 spans 13 amino acids. For the CDR3, the DNA is TGTGCCAGCAGTATGACTACAGCATACGAGCAGTACGTC. Amino acids: CASSMTTAYEQYV.

This clone has just a few counts. This sequence joins TRBV7-3 and TRBJ2-5; D is undetermined. This CDR3 contains 16 residues. The germline V and J ends were trimmed by 0 bases and 1 base, with 12 bases remaining between them. Germline CDR1 is SGHTA and CDR2 is FQGTGA. The CDR3: CASSLTVNWGQETQYF. CDR3 in DNA: TGTGCCAGCAGCTTAACGGTTAACTGGGGCCAAGAGACCCAGTACTTC.

The chain couples TRBV27 to TRBJ1-2, with D uncertain. Germline lookup yields CDR1 MNHEY and CDR2 SMNVEV (reference sequence). There are 13 residues in the CDR3. Trimming stripped 6 bases from V and 1 base from J, with 9 bases between. The DNA of the CDR3 is TGTGCCAGCAGGACGACCCATAACTATGGCTACACCTTC. Amino acids: CASRTTHNYGYTF.

This clone was seen once. The chain couples TRBV11-2 to TRBJ2-7; D gene uncertain. This CDR3 is 12 amino acids long. Germline values: CDR1 SGHAT, CDR2 FQNNGV. V was cut by 1 base and J by 6 bases, with 7 bases left in between. CDR3 sequence reads: CASSLVESEQYV. The CDR3 DNA reads TGTGCCAGCAGCTTAGTAGAGAGCGAGCAGTACGTC.

This clone is medium-sized in the sample. The chain couples TRBV2 to TRBJ1-5; D gene ambiguous. In germline, CDR1 is SNHLY, CDR2 FYNNEI. The CDR3 spans 12 residues. V dropped 8 bases and J dropped 4 bases, with 9 bases sitting between them. CDR3 region: CASARGNQPQHF. CDR3 coding DNA: TGTGCCAGCGCACGGGGAAATCAGCCCCAGCATTTT.